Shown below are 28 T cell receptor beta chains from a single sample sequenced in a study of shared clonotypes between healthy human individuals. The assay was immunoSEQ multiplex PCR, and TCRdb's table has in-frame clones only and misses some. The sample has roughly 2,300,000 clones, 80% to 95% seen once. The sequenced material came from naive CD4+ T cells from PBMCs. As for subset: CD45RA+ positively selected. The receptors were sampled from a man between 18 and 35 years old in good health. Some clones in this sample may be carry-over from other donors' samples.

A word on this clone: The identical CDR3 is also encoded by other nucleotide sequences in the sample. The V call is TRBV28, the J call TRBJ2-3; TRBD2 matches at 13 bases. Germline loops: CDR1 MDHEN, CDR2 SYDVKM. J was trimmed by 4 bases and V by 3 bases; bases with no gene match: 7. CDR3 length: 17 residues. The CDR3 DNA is TGTGCCAGCAGTTTGGCAGGACTAGCGGGAGTAGCAGATACGCAGTATTTT. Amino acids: CASSLAGLAGVADTQYF.

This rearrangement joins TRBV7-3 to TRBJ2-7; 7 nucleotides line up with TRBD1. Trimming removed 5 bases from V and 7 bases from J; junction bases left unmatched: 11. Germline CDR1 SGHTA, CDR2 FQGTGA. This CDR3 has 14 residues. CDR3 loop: CASSPTGVLGEQYF. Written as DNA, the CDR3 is TGTGCCAGCAGCCCAACAGGGGTCCTGGGGGAGCAGTACTTC.

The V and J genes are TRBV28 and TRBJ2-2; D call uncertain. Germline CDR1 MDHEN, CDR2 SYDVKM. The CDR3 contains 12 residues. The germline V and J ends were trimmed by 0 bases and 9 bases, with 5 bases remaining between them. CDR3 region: CASSLWVRELFF. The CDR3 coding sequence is TGTGCCAGCAGTTTATGGGTCAGGGAGCTGTTTTTT.

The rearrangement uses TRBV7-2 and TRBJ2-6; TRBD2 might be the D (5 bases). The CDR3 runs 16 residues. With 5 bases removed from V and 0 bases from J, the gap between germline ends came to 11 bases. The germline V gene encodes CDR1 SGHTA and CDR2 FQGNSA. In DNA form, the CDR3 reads TGTGCCAGCAGCGGACGGACTCACTCTGGGGCCAACGTCCTGACTTTC. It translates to CASSGRTHSGANVLTF.

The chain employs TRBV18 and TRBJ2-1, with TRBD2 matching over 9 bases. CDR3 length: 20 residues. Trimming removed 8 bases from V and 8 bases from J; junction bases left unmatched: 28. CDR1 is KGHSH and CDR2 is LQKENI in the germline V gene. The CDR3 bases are TGTGCCAGCCGAAGTAACGCACCGGGGACTAGCAAATTATCATTCGATGAGCAGTTCTTC. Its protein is CASRSNAPGTSKLSFDEQFF. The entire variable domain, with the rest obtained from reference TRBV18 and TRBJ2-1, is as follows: NAGVMQNPRHLVRRRGQEARLRCSPMKGHSHVYWYRQLPEEGLKFMVYLQKENIIDESGMPKERFSAEFPKEGPSILRIQQVVRGDSAAYFCASRSNAPGTSKLSFDEQFFGPGTRLTVL.

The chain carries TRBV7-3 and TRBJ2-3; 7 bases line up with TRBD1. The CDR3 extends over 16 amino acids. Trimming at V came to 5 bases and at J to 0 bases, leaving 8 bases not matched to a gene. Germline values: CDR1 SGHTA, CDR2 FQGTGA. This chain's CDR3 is CASSRVDRASTDTQYF. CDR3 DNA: TGTGCCAGCAGCCGGGTAGACAGGGCTAGCACAGATACGCAGTATTTT.

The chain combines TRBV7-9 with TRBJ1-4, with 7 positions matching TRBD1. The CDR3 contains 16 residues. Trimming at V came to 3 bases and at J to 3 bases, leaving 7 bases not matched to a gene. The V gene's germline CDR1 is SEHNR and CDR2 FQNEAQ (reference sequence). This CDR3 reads CASSFAQGDPNEKLFF. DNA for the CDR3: TGTGCCAGCAGCTTCGCTCAGGGGGACCCTAATGAAAAACTGTTTTTT.

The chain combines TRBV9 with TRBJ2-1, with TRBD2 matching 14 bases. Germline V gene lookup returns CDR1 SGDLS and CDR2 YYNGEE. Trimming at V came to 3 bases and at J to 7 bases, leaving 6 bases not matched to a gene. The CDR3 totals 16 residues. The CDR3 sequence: CASSAGLAGGENEQFF. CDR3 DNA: TGTGCCAGCAGCGCCGGACTAGCGGGAGGAGAAAATGAGCAGTTCTTC.

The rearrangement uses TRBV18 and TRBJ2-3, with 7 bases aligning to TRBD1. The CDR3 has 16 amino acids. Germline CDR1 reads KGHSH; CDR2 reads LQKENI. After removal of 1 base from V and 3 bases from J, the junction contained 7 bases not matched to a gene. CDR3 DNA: TGTGCCAGCTCACCACGGTCCAGGGGGAATACAGATACGCAGTATTTT. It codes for CASSPRSRGNTDTQYF. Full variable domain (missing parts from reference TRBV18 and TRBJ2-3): NAGVMQNPRHLVRRRGQEARLRCSPMKGHSHVYWYRQLPEEGLKFMVYLQKENIIDESGMPKERFSAEFPKEGPSILRIQQVVRGDSAAYFCASSPRSRGNTDTQYFGPGTRLTVL.

Here the CDR3 DNA reads TGTGCCAGCAGCTTGGGGGACATCTCCTACAATGAGCAGTTCTTC. Residues: CASSLGDISYNEQFF. V is TRBV5-8 and J is TRBJ2-1, with D maybe TRBD1 (6 bases). V was shortened by 0 bases and J by 0 bases, with 7 bases between the two germline ends. CDR1 and CDR2 (germline): SGHTS, YDEGEE. The CDR3 is made up of 15 amino acids.

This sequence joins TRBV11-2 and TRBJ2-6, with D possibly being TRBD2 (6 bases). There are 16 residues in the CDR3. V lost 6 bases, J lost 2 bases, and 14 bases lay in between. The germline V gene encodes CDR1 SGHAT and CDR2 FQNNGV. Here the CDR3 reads CASRWREEAGANVLTF. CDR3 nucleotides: TGTGCCAGCAGATGGAGGGAAGAGGCTGGGGCCAACGTCCTGACTTTC.

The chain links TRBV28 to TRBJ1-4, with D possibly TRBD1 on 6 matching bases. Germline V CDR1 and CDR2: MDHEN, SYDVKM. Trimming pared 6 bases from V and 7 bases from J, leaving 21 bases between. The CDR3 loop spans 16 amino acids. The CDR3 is CASSSPQRGASEKLFF. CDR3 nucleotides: TGTGCCAGCAGCTCCCCCCAGCGGGGGGCTAGTGAAAAACTGTTTTTT.

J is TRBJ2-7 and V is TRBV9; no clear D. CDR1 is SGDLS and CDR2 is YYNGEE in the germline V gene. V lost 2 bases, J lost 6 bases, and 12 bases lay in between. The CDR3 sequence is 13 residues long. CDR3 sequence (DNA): TGTGCCAGCAGCGTGTCACCTCTCCTCGAGCAGTACTTC. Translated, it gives CASSVSPLLEQYF.

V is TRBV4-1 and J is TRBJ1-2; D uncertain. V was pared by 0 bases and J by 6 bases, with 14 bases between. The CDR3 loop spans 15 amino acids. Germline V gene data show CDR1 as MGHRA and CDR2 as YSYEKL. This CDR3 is CASSQDPGSYNGYTF. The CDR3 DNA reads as TGCGCCAGCAGCCAAGACCCAGGATCCTACAATGGCTACACCTTC.

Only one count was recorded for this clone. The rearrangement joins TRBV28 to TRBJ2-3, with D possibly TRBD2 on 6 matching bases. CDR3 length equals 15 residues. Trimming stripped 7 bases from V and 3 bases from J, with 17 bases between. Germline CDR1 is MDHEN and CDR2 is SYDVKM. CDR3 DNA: TGTGCCAGCACCCAAGGACGGGGGAGGACAGATACGCAGTATTTT. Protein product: CASTQGRGRTDTQYF.

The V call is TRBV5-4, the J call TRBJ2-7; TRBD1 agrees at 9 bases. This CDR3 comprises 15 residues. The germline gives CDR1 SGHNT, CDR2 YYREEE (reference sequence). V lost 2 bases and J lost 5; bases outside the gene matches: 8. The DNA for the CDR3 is TGTGCCAGCAGCTTAAAACAGGGGGCGCACAACGAGCAGTACTTC. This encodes CASSLKQGAHNEQYF.

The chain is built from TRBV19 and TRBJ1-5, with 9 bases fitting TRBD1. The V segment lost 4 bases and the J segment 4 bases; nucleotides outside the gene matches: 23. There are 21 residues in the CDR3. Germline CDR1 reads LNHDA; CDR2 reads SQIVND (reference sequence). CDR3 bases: TGTGCCAGTAGTACCACCGAGAGGGGACAGGGTTTAGAGTACGGGAATCAGCCCCAGCATTTT. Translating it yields CASSTTERGQGLEYGNQPQHF.

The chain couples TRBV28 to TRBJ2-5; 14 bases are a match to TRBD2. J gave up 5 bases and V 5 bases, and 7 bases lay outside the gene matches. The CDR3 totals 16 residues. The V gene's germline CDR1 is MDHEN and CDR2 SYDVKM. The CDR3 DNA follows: TGTGCCAGCAGTACCTGGACTAGCGGGAGGTATGAGACCCAGTACTTC. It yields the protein CASSTWTSGRYETQYF.

CDR3: CASTGSGLGNQPQHF. The CDR3, as DNA: TGTGCCAGCACCGGGTCGGGCTTGGGCAATCAGCCCCAGCATTTT. The rearrangement uses TRBV28 and TRBJ1-5; D is ambiguous. Trimming removed 7 bases at V and 2 bases at J, with 15 bases between. This CDR3 has 15 amino acids. The germline CDR1 and CDR2 sequences are MDHEN and SYDVKM.

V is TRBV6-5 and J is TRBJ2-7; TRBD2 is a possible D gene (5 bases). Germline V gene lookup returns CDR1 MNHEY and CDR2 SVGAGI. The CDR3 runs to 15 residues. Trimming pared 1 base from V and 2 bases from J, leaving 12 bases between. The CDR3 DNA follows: TGTGCCAGCAGTTACTACTCCGGGGTGGCCTACGAGCAGTACTTC. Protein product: CASSYYSGVAYEQYF.

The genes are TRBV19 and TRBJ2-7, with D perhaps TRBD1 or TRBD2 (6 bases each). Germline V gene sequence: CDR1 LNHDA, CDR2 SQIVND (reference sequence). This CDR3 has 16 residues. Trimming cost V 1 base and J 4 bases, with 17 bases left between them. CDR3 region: CASSIGGTPGTYEQYF. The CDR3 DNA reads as TGTGCCAGTAGTATAGGCGGGACACCGGGGACTTACGAGCAGTACTTC.

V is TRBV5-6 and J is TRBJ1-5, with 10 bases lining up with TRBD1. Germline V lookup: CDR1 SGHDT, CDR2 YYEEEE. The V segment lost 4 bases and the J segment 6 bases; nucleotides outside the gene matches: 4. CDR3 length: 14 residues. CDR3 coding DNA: TGTGCCAGCAGCCCTTGGGACAGGGGTCAGCCCCAGCATTTT. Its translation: CASSPWDRGQPQHF. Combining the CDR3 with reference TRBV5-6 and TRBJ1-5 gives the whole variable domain DAGVTQSPTHLIKTRGQQVTLRCSPKSGHDTVSWYQQALGQGPQFIFQYYEEEERQRGNFPDRFSGHQFPNYSSELNVNALLLGDSALYLCASSPWDRGQPQHFGDGTRLSIL.

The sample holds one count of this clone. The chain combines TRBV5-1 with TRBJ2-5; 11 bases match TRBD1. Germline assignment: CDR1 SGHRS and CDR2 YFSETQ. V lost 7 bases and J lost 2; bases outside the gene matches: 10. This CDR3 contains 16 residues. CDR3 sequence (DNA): TGCGCCAGCCACGAACCGGGACAGGGGGGTCAAGAGACCCAGTACTTC. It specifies CASHEPGQGGQETQYF.

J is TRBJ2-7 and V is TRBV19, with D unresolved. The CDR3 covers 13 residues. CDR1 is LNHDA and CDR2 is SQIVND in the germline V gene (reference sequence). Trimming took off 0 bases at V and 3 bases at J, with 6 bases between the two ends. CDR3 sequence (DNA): TGTGCCAGTAGTATAGACATAGGCTACGAGCAGTACTTC. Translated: CASSIDIGYEQYF.

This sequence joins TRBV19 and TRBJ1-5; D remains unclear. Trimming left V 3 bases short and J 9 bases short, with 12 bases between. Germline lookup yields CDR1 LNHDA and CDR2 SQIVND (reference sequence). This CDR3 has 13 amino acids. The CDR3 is CASSIRGIGPQHF. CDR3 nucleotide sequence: TGTGCCAGTAGTATTCGGGGTATAGGGCCCCAGCATTTT.

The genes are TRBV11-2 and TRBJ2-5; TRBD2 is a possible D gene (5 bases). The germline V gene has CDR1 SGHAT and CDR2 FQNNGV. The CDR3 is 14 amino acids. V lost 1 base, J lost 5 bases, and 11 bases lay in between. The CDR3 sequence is CASSLGWERETQYF. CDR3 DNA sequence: TGTGCCAGCAGCTTAGGTTGGGAGCGGGAGACCCAGTACTTC.

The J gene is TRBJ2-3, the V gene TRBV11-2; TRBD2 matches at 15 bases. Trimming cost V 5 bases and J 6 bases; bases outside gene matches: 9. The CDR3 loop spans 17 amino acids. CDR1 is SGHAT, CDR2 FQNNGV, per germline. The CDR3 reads CASSIRTSGRVMDTQYF. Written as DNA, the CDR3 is TGTGCCAGCAGCATCCGGACTAGCGGGAGGGTCATGGATACGCAGTATTTT.

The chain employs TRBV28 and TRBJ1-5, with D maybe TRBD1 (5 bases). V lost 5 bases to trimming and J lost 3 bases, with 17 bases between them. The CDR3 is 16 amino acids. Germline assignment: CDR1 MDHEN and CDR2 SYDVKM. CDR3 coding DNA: TGTGCCAGCAGTACGGCGGGTCAGGGTCCCAATCAGCCCCAGCATTTT. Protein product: CASSTAGQGPNQPQHF.